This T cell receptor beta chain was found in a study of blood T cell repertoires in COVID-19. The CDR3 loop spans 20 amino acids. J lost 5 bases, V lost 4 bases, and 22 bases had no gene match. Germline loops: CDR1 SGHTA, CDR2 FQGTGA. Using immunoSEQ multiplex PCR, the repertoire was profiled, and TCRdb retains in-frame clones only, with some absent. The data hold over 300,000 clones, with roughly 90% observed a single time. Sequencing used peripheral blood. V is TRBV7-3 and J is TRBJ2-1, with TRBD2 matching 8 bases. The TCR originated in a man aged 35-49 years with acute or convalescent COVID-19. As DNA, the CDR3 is TGTGCCAGCAGCTCCCCCGCGGGGGGCGAAGTGGCGGGGGGAAACAATGAGCAGTTCTTC. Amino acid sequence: CASSSPAGGEVAGGNNEQFF.